This entry lists 5 T cell receptor beta chains sequenced from one sample in a study of CD8+CD57+ T cells in acquired aplastic anemia. The template used for profiling TCR beta VDJ and CDR3 was genomic DNA. MiXCR, run by TCRdb on the reads, gives a single entry per CDR3 protein. Among fewer than 250,000 distinct CDR3 sequences listed, roughly half were seen once. Sequenced: sorted CD4+, CD8+, or CD8+CD57+ T cells (not recorded which) from PBMCs. These receptors originate from a human donor in good health, serving as a control.

The V call is TRBV24-1, the J call TRBJ1-6; 7 bases are a match to TRBD1. Germline V gives CDR1 KGHDR, CDR2 SFDVKD. The CDR3 loop spans 18 amino acids. V lost 4 bases to trimming and J lost 7 bases; unmatched junction nucleotides: 15. CDR3 bases: TGTGCCACCAGTGAATCCCCGGGACAGACCTTCAACAATTCACCCCTCCACTTT. Its protein is CATSESPGQTFNNSPLHF.

This clonotype was counted ten times or more. The rearrangement joins TRBV7-9 to TRBJ2-7; TRBD1 might be the D (5 bases). Looked up from germline, CDR1 is SEHNR and CDR2 is FQNEAQ (reference sequence). The CDR3 extends over 15 amino acids. Between the trimmed V and J ends, which lost 6 bases and 0 bases, there was a span of 15 bases. Here the CDR3 DNA reads TGTGCCAGCAGTCCGGACATTTCCTCCTCCTACGAGCAGTACTTC. Protein sequence: CASSPDISSSYEQYF.

The chain combines TRBV7-2 with TRBJ2-7, with 9 bases lining up with TRBD2. V gave up 1 base and J gave up 10 bases; unmatched junction bases: 5. CDR3 length: 13 residues. Germline V lookup: CDR1 SGHTA, CDR2 FQGNSA. CDR3 nucleotides: TGTGCCAGCAGCTTAGGCGGGGGGGCGGAACAGTACTTC. Translated: CASSLGGGAEQYF.

This CDR3 is CASSTSGAGELFF. The CDR3 DNA reads TGTGCCAGTAGTACGAGCGGGGCCGGGGAGCTGTTTTTT. The V call is TRBV19, the J call TRBJ2-2; 7 nucleotides align to TRBD2. The trim removed 4 bases at V and 6 bases at J, leaving 2 bases unmatched. The CDR3 is 13 amino acids. The germline CDR1 and CDR2 sequences are LNHDA and SQIVND (reference sequence).

In this sample, this clonotype turned up many times. The J gene is TRBJ2-1, the V gene TRBV9, with 14 bases identical to TRBD2. Trimming at V came to 0 bases and at J to 0 bases, leaving 8 bases not matched to a gene. This CDR3 spans 20 amino acids. Germline-derived CDR1 and CDR2 are SGDLS and YYNGEE. CDR3 bases: TGTGCCAGCAGCGTAGGGGTCGGGACTAGCGGGGGTAGCTCCTACAATGAGCAGTTCTTC. It yields the protein CASSVGVGTSGGSSYNEQFF.